This T cell receptor beta chain derives from a study of cytomegalovirus exposure and HLA in healthy donors. The data were produced by immunoSEQ multiplex PCR, yet TCRdb's version contains in-frame clones alone and is incomplete. The table records just under 75,000 clones, 94% of them present only once. Study-wide results and caveats: Many donors shared some public TCRs, even though most TCR sequences were rare. Subsequent analysis of the 120 or so validation repertoires found a tendency for first-cohort TCR clusters to co-occur. The study put 150 to 200 TCR beta chains on its list as cytomegalovirus-associated.

The CDR3 is 14 amino acids. Germline CDR1 is SNHLY and CDR2 is FYNNEI. V shed 5 bases and J shed 6 bases, with 13 bases lying between them. The donors were part of the validation cohort, which consisted of under 150 subjects and was separate from the first cohort of around 620 subjects. Concerning this clone itself: Its antigen remains unidentified.

The V and J genes are TRBV2 and TRBJ2-2, with D maybe TRBD2 (6 bases). The sample taken for sequencing was PBMCs. The receptor comes from a woman between 18 and 29 years old in good health and CMV-seropositive. In DNA form, the CDR3 reads TGTGCCAGCAGTCGGGACTTCGGATCCGGGGAGCTGTTTTTT. It encodes CASSRDFGSGELFF.